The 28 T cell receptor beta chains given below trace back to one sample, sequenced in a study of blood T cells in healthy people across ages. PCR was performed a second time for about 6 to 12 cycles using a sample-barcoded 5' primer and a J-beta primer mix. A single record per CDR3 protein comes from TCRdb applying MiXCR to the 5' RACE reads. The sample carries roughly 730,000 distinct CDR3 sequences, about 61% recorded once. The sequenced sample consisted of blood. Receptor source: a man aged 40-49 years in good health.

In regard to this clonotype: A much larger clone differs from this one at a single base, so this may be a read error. The CDR3 DNA reads as TGTGCCAGCAGCTGGGACTTCTACGAGCAGTACTTC. Protein sequence: CASSWDFYEQYF. V gene TRBV5-6 combines with J gene TRBJ2-7, with D possibly being TRBD2 (6 bases). With 3 bases removed from V and 3 bases from J, the gap between germline ends came to 7 bases. The CDR3 has 12 residues. CDR1 is SGHDT and CDR2 is YYEEEE in the germline V gene. Looking up the rest from reference TRBV5-6 and TRBJ2-7 gives the full variable domain: DAGVTQSPTHLIKTRGQQVTLRCSPKSGHDTVSWYQQALGQGPQFIFQYYEEEERQRGNFPDRFSGHQFPNYSSELNVNALLLGDSALYLCASSWDFYEQYFGPGTRLTVT.

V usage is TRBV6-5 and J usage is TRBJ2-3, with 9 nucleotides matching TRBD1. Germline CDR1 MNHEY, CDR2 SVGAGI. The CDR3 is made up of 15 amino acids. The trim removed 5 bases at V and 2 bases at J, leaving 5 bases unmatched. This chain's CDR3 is CASSKTGGSTDTQYF. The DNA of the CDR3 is TGTGCCAGCAGTAAGACAGGGGGTTCCACAGATACGCAGTATTTT.

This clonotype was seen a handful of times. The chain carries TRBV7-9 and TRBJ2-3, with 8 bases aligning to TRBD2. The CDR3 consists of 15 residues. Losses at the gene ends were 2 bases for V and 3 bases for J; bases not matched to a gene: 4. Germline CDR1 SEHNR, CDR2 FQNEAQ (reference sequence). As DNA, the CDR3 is TGTGCCAGCAGCTTATACCCGGGAGGGACAGATACGCAGTATTTT. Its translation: CASSLYPGGTDTQYF. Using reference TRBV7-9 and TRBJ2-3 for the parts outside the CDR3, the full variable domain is DTGVSQNPRHKITKRGQNVTFRCDPISEHNRLYWYRQTLGQGPEFLTYFQNEAQLEKSRLLSDRFSAERPKGSFSTLEIQRTEQGDSAMYLCASSLYPGGTDTQYFGPGTRLTVL.

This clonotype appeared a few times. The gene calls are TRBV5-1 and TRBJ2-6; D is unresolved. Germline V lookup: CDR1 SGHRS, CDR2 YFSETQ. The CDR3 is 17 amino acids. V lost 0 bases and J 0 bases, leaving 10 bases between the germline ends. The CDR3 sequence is CASSLALSFSGANVLTF. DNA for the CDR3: TGCGCCAGCAGCTTGGCCTTGTCGTTCTCTGGGGCCAACGTCCTGACTTTC. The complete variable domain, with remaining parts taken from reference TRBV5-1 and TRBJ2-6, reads KAGVTQTPRYLIKTRGQQVTLSCSPISGHRSVSWYQQTPGQGLQFLFEYFSETQRNKGNFPGRFSGRQFSNSRSEMNVSTLELGDSALYLCASSLALSFSGANVLTFGAGSRLTVL.

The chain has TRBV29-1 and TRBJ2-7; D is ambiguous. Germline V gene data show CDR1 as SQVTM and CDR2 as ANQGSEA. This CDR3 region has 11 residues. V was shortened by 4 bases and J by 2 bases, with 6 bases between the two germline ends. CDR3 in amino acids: CSVGSAYEQYF. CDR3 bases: TGCAGCGTTGGCTCCGCCTACGAGCAGTACTTC.

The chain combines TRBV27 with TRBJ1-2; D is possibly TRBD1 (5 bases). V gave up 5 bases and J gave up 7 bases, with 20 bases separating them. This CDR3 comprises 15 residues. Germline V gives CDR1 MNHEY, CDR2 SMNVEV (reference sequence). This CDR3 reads CASSLLRDLVGGYTF. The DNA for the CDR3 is TGTGCCAGCAGTCTCCTCCGGGACCTCGTCGGTGGCTACACCTTC.

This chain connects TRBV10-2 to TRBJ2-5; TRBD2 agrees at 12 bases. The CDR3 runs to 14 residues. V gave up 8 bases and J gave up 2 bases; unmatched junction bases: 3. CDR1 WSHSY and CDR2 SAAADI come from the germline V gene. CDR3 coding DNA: TGCGCCAGCCGGACTAGCGGGATTCAAGAGACCCAGTACTTC. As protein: CASRTSGIQETQYF.

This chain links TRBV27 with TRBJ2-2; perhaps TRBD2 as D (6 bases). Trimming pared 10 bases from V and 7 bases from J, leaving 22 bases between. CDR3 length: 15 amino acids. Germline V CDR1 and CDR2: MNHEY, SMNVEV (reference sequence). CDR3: CATQDGGKKIGELFF. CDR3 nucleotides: TGTGCCACCCAGGATGGGGGGAAGAAAATCGGGGAGCTGTTTTTT.

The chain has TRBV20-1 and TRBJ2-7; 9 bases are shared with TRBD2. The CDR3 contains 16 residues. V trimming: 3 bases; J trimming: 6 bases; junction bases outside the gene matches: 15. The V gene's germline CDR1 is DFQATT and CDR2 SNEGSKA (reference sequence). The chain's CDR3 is CSASPFSGRMVGEQYF. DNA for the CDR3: TGCAGTGCTAGCCCATTCAGCGGGAGGATGGTGGGCGAGCAGTACTTC.

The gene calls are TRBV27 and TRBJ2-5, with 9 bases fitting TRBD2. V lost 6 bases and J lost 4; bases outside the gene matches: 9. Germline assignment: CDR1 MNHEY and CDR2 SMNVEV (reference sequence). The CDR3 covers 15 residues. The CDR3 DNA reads TGTGCCAGCAGCTATCTCTTAGCGGGAGCAGAGACCCAGTACTTC. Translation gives CASSYLLAGAETQYF.

The CDR3 is CSARDVLAGIPGSEQFF. CDR3 bases: TGCAGTGCTAGGGATGTCCTAGCGGGAATCCCGGGGAGTGAGCAGTTCTTC. The chain recombines TRBV20-1 with TRBJ2-1; 9 bases are shared with TRBD2. The length of the CDR3 is 17 residues. J lost 9 bases, V lost 3 bases, and 18 bases had no gene match. The germline CDR1 and CDR2 sequences are DFQATT and SNEGSKA (reference sequence).

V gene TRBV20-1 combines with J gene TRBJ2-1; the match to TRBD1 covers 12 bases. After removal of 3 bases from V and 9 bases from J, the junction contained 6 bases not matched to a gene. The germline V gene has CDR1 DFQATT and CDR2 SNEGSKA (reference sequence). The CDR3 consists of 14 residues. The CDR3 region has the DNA TGCAGTGCTAGGTTGGGACAGGGGGCAATTGAGCAGTTCTTC. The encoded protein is CSARLGQGAIEQFF.

The chain's CDR3 is CSALSLLGQPQHF. CDR3 sequence (DNA): TGCAGTGCCCTATCGCTGTTGGGACAGCCCCAGCATTTT. This chain connects TRBV20-1 to TRBJ1-5; D is unresolved. This CDR3 spans 13 amino acids. The V end was cut by 6 bases, the J end by 7 bases, with 16 bases between. Germline CDR1 is DFQATT and CDR2 is SNEGSKA (reference sequence).

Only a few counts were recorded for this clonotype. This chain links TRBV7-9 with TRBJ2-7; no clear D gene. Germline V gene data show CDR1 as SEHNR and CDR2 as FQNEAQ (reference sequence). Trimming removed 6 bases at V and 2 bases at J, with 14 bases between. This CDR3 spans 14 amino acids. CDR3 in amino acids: CASSSNSRTYEQYF. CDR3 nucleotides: TGTGCCAGCAGTTCAAACTCGCGGACCTACGAGCAGTACTTC.

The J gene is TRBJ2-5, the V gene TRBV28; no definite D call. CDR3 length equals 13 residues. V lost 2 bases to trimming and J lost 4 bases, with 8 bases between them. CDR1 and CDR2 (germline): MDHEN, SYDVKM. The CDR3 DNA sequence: TGTGCCAGCAGTTTAGAGGCAACAGAGACCCAGTACTTC. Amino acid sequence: CASSLEATETQYF. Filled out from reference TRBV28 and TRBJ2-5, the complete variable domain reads DVKVTQSSRYLVKRTGEKVFLECVQDMDHENMFWYRQDPGLGLRLIYFSYDVKMKEKGDIPEGYSVSREKKERFSLILESASTNQTSMYLCASSLEATETQYFGPGTRLLVL.

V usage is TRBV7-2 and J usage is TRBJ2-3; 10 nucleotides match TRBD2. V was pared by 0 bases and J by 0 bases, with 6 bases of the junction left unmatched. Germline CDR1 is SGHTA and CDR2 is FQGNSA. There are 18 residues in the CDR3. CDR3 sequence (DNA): TGTGCCAGCAGCTTAGCACTAGCGGGGAGCTCTAGCACAGATACGCAGTATTTT. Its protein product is CASSLALAGSSSTDTQYF. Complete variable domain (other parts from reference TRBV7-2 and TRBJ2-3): GAGVSQSPSNKVTEKGKDVELRCDPISGHTALYWYRQSLGQGLEFLIYFQGNSAPDKSGLPSDRFSAERTGGSVSTLTIQRTQQEDSAVYLCASSLALAGSSSTDTQYFGPGTRLTVL.

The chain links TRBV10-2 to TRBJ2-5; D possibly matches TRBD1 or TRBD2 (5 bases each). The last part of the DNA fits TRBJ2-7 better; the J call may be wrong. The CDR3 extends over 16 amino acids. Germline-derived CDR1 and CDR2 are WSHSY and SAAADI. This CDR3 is CASTESGEGVRGEQYF. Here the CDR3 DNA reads TGCGCCAGCACTGAAAGTGGTGAGGGAGTGAGGGGCGAGCAGTACTTC.

CDR3 loop: CASSELAGVGWYF. In DNA form, the CDR3 reads TGTGCCAGCAGTGAACTAGCGGGGGTGGGGTGGTACTTC. This chain links TRBV6-1 with TRBJ2-7, with 10 bases matching TRBD2. With V trimmed by 2 bases and J by 12 bases, 7 bases remained unmatched. The CDR3 consists of 13 residues. Germline V gene sequence: CDR1 MNHNS, CDR2 SASEGT.

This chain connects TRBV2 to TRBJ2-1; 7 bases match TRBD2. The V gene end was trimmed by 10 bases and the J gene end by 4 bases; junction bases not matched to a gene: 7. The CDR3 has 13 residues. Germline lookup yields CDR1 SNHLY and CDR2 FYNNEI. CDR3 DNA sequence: TGTGCCACCGCGGCTAGCGGTTACAATGAGCAGTTCTTC. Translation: CATAASGYNEQFF.

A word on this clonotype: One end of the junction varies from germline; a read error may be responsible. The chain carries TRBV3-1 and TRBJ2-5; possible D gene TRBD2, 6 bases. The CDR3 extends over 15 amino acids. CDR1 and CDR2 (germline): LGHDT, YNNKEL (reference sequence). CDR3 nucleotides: TGTGCCAGCAGCCAAATGGCGGGGCACCAAGAGACCCACTACTTC. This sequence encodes CASSQMAGHQETHYF.

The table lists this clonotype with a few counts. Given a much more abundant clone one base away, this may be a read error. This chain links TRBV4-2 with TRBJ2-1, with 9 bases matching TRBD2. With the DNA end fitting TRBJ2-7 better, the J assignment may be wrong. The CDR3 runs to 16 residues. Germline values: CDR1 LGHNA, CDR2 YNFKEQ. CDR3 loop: CASSQETSGTYNEQYF. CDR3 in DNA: TGTGCCAGCAGCCAAGAGACTAGCGGTACTTACAATGAGCAGTACTTC.

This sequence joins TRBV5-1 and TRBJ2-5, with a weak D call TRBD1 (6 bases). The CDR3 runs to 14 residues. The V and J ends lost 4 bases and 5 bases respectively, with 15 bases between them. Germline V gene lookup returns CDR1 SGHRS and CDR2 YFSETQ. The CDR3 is CASSLRDKWETQYF. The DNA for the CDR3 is TGCGCCAGCAGCCTCCGGGACAAGTGGGAGACCCAGTACTTC.

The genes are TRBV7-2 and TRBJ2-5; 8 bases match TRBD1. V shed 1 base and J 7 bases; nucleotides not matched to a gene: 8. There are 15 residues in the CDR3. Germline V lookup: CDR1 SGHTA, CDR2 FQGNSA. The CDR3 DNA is TGTGCCAGCAGCTTAGAGTCAGGGGGCTGGGGGACCCAGTACTTC. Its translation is CASSLESGGWGTQYF.

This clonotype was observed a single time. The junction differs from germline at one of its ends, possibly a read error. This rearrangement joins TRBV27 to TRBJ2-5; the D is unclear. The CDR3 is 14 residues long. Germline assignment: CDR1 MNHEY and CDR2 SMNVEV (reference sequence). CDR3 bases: TGTGCCAGCAGTTTATTCGACCGGGCAGAGGCCCAGTACTTC. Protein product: CASSLFDRAEAQYF.

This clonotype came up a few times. The CDR3 DNA reads TGTGCCAGCAGCCAAAACAGCGGAATCTCCTACAATGAGCAGTTCTTC. Amino acid sequence: CASSQNSGISYNEQFF. This chain links TRBV4-2 with TRBJ2-1, with TRBD2 as a possible D gene (5 bases). The CDR3 consists of 16 residues. CDR1 LGHNA and CDR2 YNFKEQ come from the germline V gene. V lost 2 bases, J lost 0 bases, and 11 bases lay in between.

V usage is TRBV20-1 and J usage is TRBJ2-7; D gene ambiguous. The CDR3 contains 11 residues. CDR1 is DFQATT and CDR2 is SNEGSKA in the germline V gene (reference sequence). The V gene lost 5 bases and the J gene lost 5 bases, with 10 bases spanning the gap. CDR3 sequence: CSASSRNEQYF. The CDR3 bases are TGCAGTGCTTCCTCTAGGAACGAGCAGTACTTC.

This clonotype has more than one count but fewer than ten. The CDR3 region is CSVRPGTDTQYF. CDR3 nucleotides: TGCAGCGTGCGCCCCGGCACAGATACGCAGTATTTT. The chain recombines TRBV29-1 with TRBJ2-3; no reliable D call. Trimming shortened V by 6 bases and J by 1 base, and 8 bases separated the two germline ends. The CDR3 length is 12 residues. CDR1 is SQVTM, CDR2 ANQGSEA, per germline.

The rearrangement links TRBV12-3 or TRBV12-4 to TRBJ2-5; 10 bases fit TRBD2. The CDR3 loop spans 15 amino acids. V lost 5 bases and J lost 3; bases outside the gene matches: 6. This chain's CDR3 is CASSPRSGGEETQYF. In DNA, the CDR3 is TGTGCCAGCAGTCCCCGCAGCGGGGGGGAAGAGACCCAGTACTTC.